Each of the 29 T cell receptor beta chains below was sequenced from the same sample in a study of blood T cell repertoires in COVID-19. Profiled with immunoSEQ multiplex PCR; TCRdb holds only in-frame clones, not every one. The sample includes tens of thousands of clones, roughly 89% seen only once; the top ten take roughly 45%. What was sequenced was peripheral blood. Receptors were obtained from an older woman with COVID-19, enrolled during active disease.

Only one count was recorded for this clone. V and J are TRBV6-6 and TRBJ2-1; D call uncertain. The germline V gene encodes CDR1 MNHNY and CDR2 SVGAGI (reference sequence). There are 16 residues in the CDR3. V lost 2 bases, J lost 0 bases, and 11 bases lay in between. CDR3 in amino acids: CASSYDTLSSYNEQFF. The CDR3 bases are TGTGCCAGCAGTTACGACACGTTGAGCTCCTACAATGAGCAGTTCTTC.

This clone was counted once. The V and J genes are TRBV4-3 and TRBJ2-3; D is possibly TRBD2 (6 bases). CDR3 size: 16 residues. Trimming pared 0 bases from V and 3 bases from J, leaving 13 bases between. CDR1 is LGHNA and CDR2 is YSLEER in the germline V gene. The CDR3 nucleotides are TGCGCCAGCAGCCAAGATTGGGTAGCGGAAACAGATACGCAGTATTTT. This translates into CASSQDWVAETDTQYF.

The chain links TRBV10-1 to TRBJ2-7; TRBD2 matches at 9 bases. There are 15 residues in the CDR3. Germline V gene sequence: CDR1 WNHNN, CDR2 SYGVQD (reference sequence). With V trimmed by 0 bases and J by 5 bases, 5 bases remained unmatched. Here the CDR3 DNA reads TGCGCCAGCAGTGAGTCGGGGACTAGCTATAACGAGCAGTACTTC. Translated, it gives CASSESGTSYNEQYF.

The chain has TRBV3-1 (or the pseudogene TRBV3-2) and TRBJ2-3; D perhaps matches TRBD1 (6 bases). The V end was cut by 2 bases, the J end by 3 bases, with 18 bases between. CDR1 and CDR2 (germline): LGHDT, YNNKEL (reference sequence). The length of the CDR3 is 17 residues. As DNA, the CDR3 is TGTGCCAGCAGCCAAACCCCGGACAGCATGGCTACAGATACGCAGTATTTT. It specifies CASSQTPDSMATDTQYF.

CDR3 coding DNA: TGTGCCAGCAGTAGATCAGGGAACTATGGCTACACCTTC. Protein: CASSRSGNYGYTF. The chain carries TRBV6-5 and TRBJ1-2, with D maybe TRBD1 (5 bases). There are 13 residues in the CDR3. Trimming took 5 bases from V and 2 from J, leaving 9 bases between them. The germline V gene encodes CDR1 MNHEY and CDR2 SVGAGI.

The genes are TRBV12-5 and TRBJ2-1; tentatively, D is TRBD2 (6 bases). V lost 6 bases, J lost 6 bases, and 15 bases lay in between. The CDR3 covers 14 residues. The germline gives CDR1 LGHNT, CDR2 FRNRAP. CDR3 nucleotides: TGTGCTAGTGGCCCCCCCGGAGGGGTCAATGAGCAGTTCTTC. Amino acids: CASGPPGGVNEQFF.

V is TRBV4-2 and J is TRBJ2-5, with 11 bases that match TRBD2. The germline CDR1 and CDR2 sequences are LGHNA and YNFKEQ. V lost 0 bases to trimming and J lost 3 bases; unmatched junction nucleotides: 6. The CDR3 spans 17 residues. In nucleotides, the CDR3 is TGTGCCAGCAGCCAAGATCTTGGTAGCGGGGGGGAAGAGACCCAGTACTTC. Translated: CASSQDLGSGGEETQYF.

The V call is TRBV6-6, the J call TRBJ2-5; 11 nucleotides match TRBD2. Germline V gene sequence: CDR1 MNHNY, CDR2 SVGAGI (reference sequence). V was clipped by 4 bases and J by 4 bases; unmatched bases: 8. This CDR3 spans 16 amino acids. CDR3 sequence: CASSSNSGGARETQYF. In DNA form, the CDR3 reads TGTGCCAGCAGTTCTAATAGCGGGGGGGCCCGAGAGACCCAGTACTTC.

The chain joins TRBV4-1 to TRBJ2-3; D is unresolved. The germline V gene has CDR1 MGHRA and CDR2 YSYEKL. Trimming left V 5 bases short and J 3 bases short, with 6 bases between. This CDR3 is built from 12 residues. CDR3 residues: CASSLATDTQYF. Written as DNA, the CDR3 is TGCGCCAGCAGCTTGGCAACAGATACGCAGTATTTT.

The chain uses TRBV19 and TRBJ2-5, with 11 bases that match TRBD2. The germline V gene encodes CDR1 LNHDA and CDR2 SQIVND (reference sequence). Trimming at V came to 9 bases and at J to 2 bases, leaving 5 bases not matched to a gene. This CDR3 region has 14 residues. CDR3 protein: CASKLAGAQETQYF. The CDR3 bases are TGTGCCAGCAAACTAGCGGGGGCACAAGAGACCCAGTACTTC.

V is TRBV5-6 and J is TRBJ1-2, with unresolved D. Deletions cut 2 bases from V and 3 bases from J, with 11 bases between. The germline gives CDR1 SGHDT, CDR2 YYEEEE. The CDR3 sequence is 14 residues long. CDR3 DNA sequence: TGTGCCAGCAGCTTCGGGTCCGCCCACTATGGCTACACCTTC. Protein: CASSFGSAHYGYTF.

The rearrangement links TRBV7-2 to TRBJ2-1; a possible D gene is TRBD2 (6 bases). With 1 base removed from V and 6 bases from J, the gap between germline ends came to 10 bases. The length of the CDR3 is 14 residues. The germline gives CDR1 SGHTA, CDR2 FQGNSA. The CDR3: CASSLGGDFNEQFF. DNA for the CDR3: TGTGCCAGCAGCTTAGGGGGGGACTTCAATGAGCAGTTCTTC.

The genes are TRBV15 and TRBJ2-5, with D perhaps matching TRBD2 (6 bases). The CDR3 is 13 amino acids. V dropped 9 bases and J dropped 5 bases, with 16 bases sitting between them. CDR1 and CDR2 from the germline V gene are LNHNV and YYDKDF (reference sequence). This CDR3 is CATAGLGTETQYF. The DNA of the CDR3 is TGTGCCACTGCGGGACTCGGTACGGAGACCCAGTACTTC.

This chain uses TRBV4-3 with TRBJ1-3; the D is unclear. CDR3 size: 15 residues. V was pared by 0 bases and J by 0 bases, with 6 bases between. The germline V gene has CDR1 LGHNA and CDR2 YSLEER. Here the CDR3 DNA reads TGCGCCAGCAGCCAAGATAACTTCTCTGGAAACACCATATATTTT. Translation: CASSQDNFSGNTIYF.

This clone was found a few times. V gene TRBV19 combines with J gene TRBJ2-7; 7 positions match TRBD1. Germline assignment: CDR1 LNHDA and CDR2 SQIVND (reference sequence). The CDR3 has 14 residues. J gave up 5 bases and V 11 bases, and 15 bases lay outside the gene matches. This chain's CDR3 is CASKLGTESHEQYF. Here the CDR3 DNA reads TGTGCCTCAAAGTTAGGGACAGAGAGCCACGAGCAGTACTTC.

The V call is TRBV4-1, the J call TRBJ1-1; D not resolved. Germline V CDR1 and CDR2: MGHRA, YSYEKL. V was pared by 0 bases and J by 6 bases, with 11 bases between. This CDR3 is built from 14 residues. The CDR3 here is CASSQDSSEAEAFF. The DNA of the CDR3 is TGCGCCAGCAGCCAAGATAGCAGTGAGGCTGAAGCTTTCTTT.

The chain carries TRBV29-1 and TRBJ1-3; D remains ambiguous. Germline lookup yields CDR1 SQVTM and CDR2 ANQGSEA. CDR3 length: 12 residues. V was shortened by 4 bases and J by 3 bases, with 7 bases between the two germline ends. The CDR3 region has the DNA TGCAGCGTTGGAGTGGTTGGAAACACCATATATTTT. Amino acid sequence: CSVGVVGNTIYF.

The chain is built from TRBV5-4 and TRBJ2-1; 11 positions agree with TRBD2. The V segment lost 3 bases and the J segment 1 base; nucleotides outside the gene matches: 3. This CDR3 is built from 16 residues. Germline V CDR1 and CDR2: SGHNT, YYREEE (reference sequence). CDR3 DNA: TGTGCCAGCAGCTCCATAGCGGGAGGGTCCTACAATGAGCAGTTCTTC. It codes for CASSSIAGGSYNEQFF.

The CDR3, as DNA: TGTGCCATCAGTGAGTCGACTCGTCCAGGGGCAGGGTACAATGAGCAGTTCTTC. Amino acid sequence: CAISESTRPGAGYNEQFF. The chain links TRBV10-3 to TRBJ2-1; D possibly corresponds to TRBD1 (6 bases). The CDR3 extends over 18 amino acids. CDR1 and CDR2 (germline): ENHRY, SYGVKD. V gave up 0 bases and J gave up 4 bases, with 19 bases separating them.

The chain recombines TRBV11-3 with TRBJ1-1, with 7 nucleotides matching TRBD1. Germline assignment: CDR1 SGHNT and CDR2 YENEEA. CDR3 length equals 15 residues. With 6 bases clipped from V and 10 bases from J, the junction kept 17 bases outside the gene matches. The CDR3 loop reads CASSPGGQPDNAAFF. The CDR3 DNA follows: TGTGCCAGCAGTCCCGGGGGACAGCCGGACAACGCAGCTTTCTTT.

The gene calls are TRBV5-1 and TRBJ2-2; 10 nucleotides agree with TRBD1. J lost 6 bases, V lost 4 bases, and 6 bases had no gene match. Per the germline V gene, CDR1 is SGHRS and CDR2 is YFSETQ. The CDR3 loop spans 15 amino acids. Written as DNA, the CDR3 is TGCGCCAGCAGCGTGACAGGGGGCGCGGCCGGGGAGCTGTTTTTT. Translating gives CASSVTGGAAGELFF. The complete variable domain, with remaining parts taken from reference TRBV5-1 and TRBJ2-2, reads KAGVTQTPRYLIKTRGQQVTLSCSPISGHRSVSWYQQTPGQGLQFLFEYFSETQRNKGNFPGRFSGRQFSNSRSEMNVSTLELGDSALYLCASSVTGGAAGELFFGEGSRLTVL.

The gene calls are TRBV20-1 and TRBJ1-1; D unclear. Trimming took 3 bases from V and 1 from J, leaving 15 bases between them. The CDR3 has 15 amino acids. Germline CDR1 DFQATT, CDR2 SNEGSKA (reference sequence). CDR3 sequence: CSASRFQAGNTEAFF. The CDR3 DNA is TGCAGTGCTAGTAGGTTCCAGGCTGGGAACACTGAAGCTTTCTTT.

J is TRBJ1-2 and V is TRBV2; tentative D call: TRBD1 (5 bases). The CDR3 totals 13 residues. Trimming stripped 7 bases from V and 2 bases from J, with 11 bases between. CDR1 and CDR2 from the germline V gene are SNHLY and FYNNEI. This chain's CDR3 is CASKGELNYGYTF. The CDR3 DNA follows: TGTGCCAGCAAAGGGGAACTGAACTATGGCTACACCTTC.

The gene calls are TRBV27 and TRBJ2-7; tentatively, D is TRBD1 (5 bases). V lost 6 bases to trimming and J lost 0 bases, with 15 bases between them. The CDR3 loop spans 15 amino acids. In germline, CDR1 is MNHEY, CDR2 SMNVEV (reference sequence). The chain's CDR3 is CASSPQVGNSYEQYF. The CDR3 nucleotides read TGTGCCAGCAGCCCACAGGTGGGAAACTCCTACGAGCAGTACTTC.

This chain links TRBV4-1 with TRBJ2-7, with a tentative D call TRBD2 (5 bases). V was clipped by 4 bases and J by 5 bases, with 12 bases between them. The CDR3 sequence is 13 residues long. CDR1 is MGHRA, CDR2 YSYEKL, per germline. The CDR3 region has the DNA TGCGCCAGCAGCCGCGGGCAGGAAGACGAGCAGTACTTC. Its protein product is CASSRGQEDEQYF.

The chain joins TRBV6-4 to TRBJ2-1, with 9 bases matching TRBD1. This CDR3 is 15 amino acids long. Germline V gene data show CDR1 as MRHNA and CDR2 as SNTAGT. After removal of 6 bases from V and 6 bases from J, the junction contained 9 bases not matched to a gene. CDR3 nucleotides: TGTGCCAGCAGCCCGGACAGGGGTGATGGCAATGAGCAGTTCTTC. Encoded protein: CASSPDRGDGNEQFF.

J is TRBJ2-7 and V is TRBV6-6, with a tentative D call TRBD2 (5 bases). This CDR3 is 12 amino acids long. The germline V gene encodes CDR1 MNHNY and CDR2 SVGAGI (reference sequence). The V end was cut by 4 bases, the J end by 3 bases, with 7 bases between. The CDR3 DNA reads TGTGCCAGCAGTTCGGACTTCTACGAGCAGTACTTC. It yields the protein CASSSDFYEQYF.

The genes are TRBV1 and TRBJ2-3; the table's D call, TRBD2, was not checked against the DNA. TRBV1 is shown as a pseudogene. CDR3 length: 17 amino acids. CDR3 sequence: CTSSPTARTSGTDTQYF. The CDR3 nucleotides read TGCACCAGCAGCCCGACCGCCAGGACTAGCGGCACAGATACGCAGTATTTT.

As regards this clone: A read error may produce the germline difference seen at one junction end. The chain employs TRBV19 and TRBJ2-7, with 9 positions matching TRBD2. Looked up from germline, CDR1 is LNHDA and CDR2 is SQIVND (reference sequence). CDR3 length: 13 residues. The CDR3 sequence: CASSNSGGTSFVF. CDR3 DNA sequence: TGTGCCAGTAGTAACTCCGGCGGGACTAGCTTCGTATTC.